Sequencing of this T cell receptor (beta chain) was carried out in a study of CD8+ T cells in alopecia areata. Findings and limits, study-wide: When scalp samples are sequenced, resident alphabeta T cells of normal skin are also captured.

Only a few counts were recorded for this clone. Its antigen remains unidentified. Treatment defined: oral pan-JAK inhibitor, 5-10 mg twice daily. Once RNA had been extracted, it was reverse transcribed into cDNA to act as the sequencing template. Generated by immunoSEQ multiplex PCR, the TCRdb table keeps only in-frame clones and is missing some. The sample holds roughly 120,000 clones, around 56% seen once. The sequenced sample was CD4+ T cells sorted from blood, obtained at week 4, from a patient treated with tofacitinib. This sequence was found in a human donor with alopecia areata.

The CDR3 DNA reads as TGTGCCAGCAGCTCCACAAGGCATGAGCAGTTCTTC. This encodes CASSSTRHEQFF. This sequence joins TRBV11-2 and TRBJ2-1; D not certain. This CDR3 comprises 12 residues. Looked up from germline, CDR1 is SGHAT and CDR2 is FQNNGV. V was pared by 4 bases and J by 8 bases, with 9 bases between. Complete variable domain (other parts from reference TRBV11-2 and TRBJ2-1): EAGVAQSPRYKIIEKRQSVAFWCNPISGHATLYWYQQILGQGPKLLIQFQNNGVVDDSQLPKDRFSAERLKGVDSTLKIQPAKLEDSAVYLCASSSTRHEQFFGPGTRLTVL.